The text below deals with one T cell receptor beta chain. Its antigen is still unknown. CDR3 length equals 16 residues. V was pared by 6 bases and J by 5 bases, with 10 bases of the junction left unmatched. Germline lookup yields CDR1 SNHLY and CDR2 FYNNEI. The PCR ran on 60 Vbeta and 13 Jbeta primers. TCRdb's table, derived via immunoSEQ multiplex PCR, lists solely in-frame clones and lacks some. The sample yields approximately 210,000 clones, roughly 78% seen once. The data were obtained in a study of cytomegalovirus exposure and HLA in healthy donors. Overall study results and limits: Within an earlier analysis, most TCR beta V segments proved productive either about 90% or about 30% of the time. TCR beta sequences reportedly predicted most subjects' HLA-A and HLA-B alleles accurately. A reported reduction in N-insertions relative to the roughly 670-donor mean was seen in an Asian-associated ancestry cluster in a later analysis.

The receptor was isolated from a girl aged 5 to 17 in good health and CMV-seropositive. The genes are TRBV2 and TRBJ2-5; 12 nucleotides agree with TRBD1. The sample comprised PBMCs. Written as DNA, the CDR3 is TGTGCCAGCAGCAAGGGACAGGGGGCGATCATGGAGACCCAGTACTTC. It codes for CASSKGQGAIMETQYF.